Shown below are 15 T cell receptor beta chains from a single sample sequenced in a study of T cells after yellow fever vaccination. TCRdb ran MiXCR on the 5' RACE reads and lists one entry per CDR3 protein. The table includes about 140,000 distinct CDR3 sequences, about 6.9% detected once. This material consisted of CD4+ T cells sorted from PBMCs, taken 10 days after the yellow fever booster vaccination. The receptors were sampled from a man aged 30 to 45 who received the YFV17D yellow fever vaccine.

This clonotype was detected ten times or more. The CDR3 region has the DNA TGTGCCAGCAGTTTAGTAGTCAGGGCCCCAGATACGCAGTATTTT. It codes for CASSLVVRAPDTQYF. The chain employs TRBV12-3 or TRBV12-4 and TRBJ2-3, with D possibly TRBD1 on 5 matching bases. Trimming pared 1 base from V and 4 bases from J, leaving 12 bases between. This CDR3 is 15 amino acids long.

For the CDR3, the DNA is TGTGCCAGCAGCCAAGTAACCGGGAGGGCCGAAGAGCAGTTCTTC. It yields the protein CASSQVTGRAEEQFF. V gene TRBV3-1 combines with J gene TRBJ2-1; the match to TRBD2 covers 8 bases. V lost 1 base and J lost 10; bases outside the gene matches: 9. Germline V gene data show CDR1 as LGHDT and CDR2 as YNNKEL (reference sequence). This CDR3 region has 15 residues.

This clonotype was counted many times. V and J are TRBV20-1 and TRBJ2-3; the match to TRBD2 covers 9 bases. V gave up 3 bases and J gave up 5 bases; unmatched junction bases: 12. This CDR3 has 16 residues. In germline, CDR1 is DFQATT, CDR2 SNEGSKA (reference sequence). CDR3 bases: TGCAGTGCTAGTTCCAGACTAGCGGAGGGGTTAGATACGCAGTATTTT. Amino acid sequence: CSASSRLAEGLDTQYF.

Ten or more counts support this clonotype. The chain is built from TRBV10-3 and TRBJ2-1; a weak D match, TRBD2 (6 bases). Per germline, CDR1 ENHRY and CDR2 SYGVKD. The germline V and J ends were trimmed by 7 bases and 5 bases, with 12 bases remaining between them. The CDR3 consists of 13 residues. The CDR3, as DNA: TGTGCCATCAACGGGGGAATCCACAATGAGCAGTTCTTC. Translated: CAINGGIHNEQFF.

This clonotype was observed at least ten times. The chain links TRBV24-1 to TRBJ2-1, with TRBD2 as a possible D gene (5 bases). The CDR3 length is 16 residues. V was clipped by 3 bases and J by 0 bases, with 11 bases between them. CDR1 and CDR2 (germline): KGHDR, SFDVKD. CDR3 bases: TGTGCCACCAGTGATAGCGGACCCGGCTCCTACAATGAGCAGTTCTTC. It encodes CATSDSGPGSYNEQFF.

This clonotype showed up many times. The chain joins TRBV6-1 to TRBJ2-1, with TRBD2 matching 7 bases. Germline V lookup: CDR1 MNHNS, CDR2 SASEGT. The J segment lost 3 bases and the V segment lost 6 bases, leaving 11 bases of the junction unmatched. The CDR3 runs 16 residues. DNA for the CDR3: TGTGCCAGCAGGAGCCAGGGAGGGCCTCGCTACAATGAGCAGTTCTTC. Translation gives CASRSQGGPRYNEQFF.

With respect to this clonotype: A much larger clone sits a single nucleotide away, making a read error possible. In DNA form, the CDR3 reads TGCGCCAGCATGATGGGGGGATCCACCGGGGAGCTGTTTTTT. It is translated as CASMMGGSTGELFF. This rearrangement joins TRBV5-1 to TRBJ2-2; weak D call: TRBD2 (6 bases). The CDR3 is made up of 14 amino acids. Germline CDR1 reads SGHRS; CDR2 reads YFSETQ. Trimming shortened V by 6 bases and J by 4 bases, and 13 bases separated the two germline ends.

In this sample, this clonotype turned up a few times. The rearrangement links TRBV5-4 to TRBJ2-2; weak D call: TRBD1 (6 bases). V lost 0 bases and J lost 6, with 9 bases in between. Germline CDR1 SGHNT, CDR2 YYREEE (reference sequence). This CDR3 spans 14 amino acids. The chain's CDR3 is CASSLAGQSGELFF. DNA for the CDR3: TGTGCCAGCAGCTTGGCAGGACAGTCCGGGGAGCTGTTTTTT.

This clonotype occurred many times. The chain combines TRBV9 with TRBJ2-1, with 11 positions matching TRBD2. The V gene's germline CDR1 is SGDLS and CDR2 YYNGEE. This CDR3 contains 17 residues. Trimming removed 0 bases from V and 5 bases from J; junction bases left unmatched: 7. CDR3 sequence reads: CASSVAALAGGHNEQFF. The CDR3, as DNA: TGTGCCAGCAGCGTAGCGGCTCTAGCGGGAGGACACAATGAGCAGTTCTTC.

In its sample, this clonotype was seen a few times. The chain is built from TRBV7-9 and TRBJ2-5, with TRBD2 matching over 10 bases. V lost 6 bases, J lost 6 bases, and 7 bases stayed unmatched. This CDR3 has 14 residues. Germline V gene data show CDR1 as SEHNR and CDR2 as FQNEAQ (reference sequence). CDR3 sequence (DNA): TGTGCCAGCAGTCCCGGGACTAGCGTGAAGACCCAGTACTTC. As protein: CASSPGTSVKTQYF.

Ten or more counts support this clonotype. The chain joins TRBV4-2 to TRBJ2-3; possibly TRBD2 for D (6 bases). The germline V gene encodes CDR1 LGHNA and CDR2 YNFKEQ. Deletions cut 0 bases from V and 6 bases from J, with 16 bases between. The CDR3 extends over 16 amino acids. Here the CDR3 reads CASSQEETRLGDTQYF. The CDR3, as DNA: TGTGCCAGCAGCCAAGAGGAGACTAGATTGGGCGATACGCAGTATTTT.

This clonotype has ten or more counts. The CDR3 sequence: CASSLNPGTINNEQFF. CDR3 nucleotide sequence: TGTGCCAGCAGCTTAAACCCCGGGACTATCAACAATGAGCAGTTCTTC. J is TRBJ2-1 and V is TRBV7-3, with TRBD2 matching over 7 bases. J lost 5 bases, V lost 1 base, and 8 bases had no gene match. The CDR3 totals 16 residues. Germline V CDR1 and CDR2: SGHTA, FQGTGA.

This clonotype has a count of ten or more. The rearrangement links TRBV20-1 to TRBJ2-5; 9 nucleotides line up with TRBD1. Unmatched junction bases numbered 7, after V lost 4 bases and J lost 4 bases. The CDR3 length is 14 residues. The germline V gene encodes CDR1 DFQATT and CDR2 SNEGSKA (reference sequence). This CDR3 is CSATSGTGRETQYF. The CDR3 DNA reads TGCAGTGCTACTTCCGGGACAGGGAGAGAGACCCAGTACTTC.

The table lists this clonotype with many counts. The chain combines TRBV20-1 with TRBJ2-3; D may match TRBD1 or TRBD2 (5 bases each). The CDR3 loop spans 13 amino acids. CDR1 DFQATT and CDR2 SNEGSKA come from the germline V gene (reference sequence). V shed 3 bases and J shed 8 bases, with 15 bases lying between them. This CDR3 reads CSASAGAGVTQYF. Here the CDR3 DNA reads TGCAGTGCTAGTGCCGGGGCCGGGGTTACGCAGTATTTT.

This clonotype was observed at least ten times. The chain uses TRBV7-2 and TRBJ2-3; no definite D call. The CDR3 length is 14 residues. V was trimmed by 6 bases and J by 4 bases, leaving 14 bases between them. Germline lookup yields CDR1 SGHTA and CDR2 FQGNSA. CDR3 bases: TGTGCCAGCAGGAAGGGTACAGCTGCAGATACGCAGTATTTT. It yields the protein CASRKGTAADTQYF.